The present T cell receptor beta chain was sequenced within a study of early T cells in non-severe SARS-CoV-2 infection (dated by TCRdb to 2020 to 2023). Looking at the study overall: Because TCR sequencing was done on bulk RNA from unsorted whole blood, the alpha and beta chains could not be paired. The paper's findings and limits, for the study overall: VDJdb matching was skewed toward anti-spike CD8 responses and likely underestimated virus-specific expansions, missing private and CD4 specificities.

Set within a cohort of healthcare workers in London, UK, this nested case-control study involved weekly PCR testing of nasopharyngeal swabs along with blood sampling. Healthcare workers were recruited during the week of the UK lockdown, between 23 and 31 March 2020, and followed weekly for up to 16 weeks. Ten or more counts support this clonotype. Its antigen remains unidentified. No base qualities exist here, and no much larger clone lies one base off it. The protocol used for the library was 5' RACE. The sequencer was a NextSeq 500. To correct for sequencing error and PCR bias, the TCR library protocol tagged individual cDNA molecules with unique molecular identifiers. TCR alpha and beta chains were both sequenced, and the abundances of alpha and beta sequences in each sample were closely correlated with each other. From the authors' description of their analysis: V gene, J gene and CDR3 annotation of TCR sequences was performed with Decombinator V4. Expanded TCRs were defined as changing significantly between any two time points under a Poisson model with p below 0.0001. TCR abundances were normalised to the total number of TCRs sequenced in each sample and reported as counts per million. MAIT TCRs were defined by TRAV1-2 paired with TRAJ12, TRAJ20 or TRAJ33, and iNKT TCRs by TRAV10 paired with TRAJ18. VDJdb, accessed 1 November 2021, was searched for CMV, EBV and SARS-CoV-2 annotated TCRs, with TCRs annotated for multiple antigens excluded. TCRdb handled the public reads itself, with Q25 trimming in fastp and clone calling in MiXCR, and kept productive beta chains. Here each entry gathers all rows of one CDR3 protein and keeps the most common genes and DNA. What appears here as the V and J calls and clone size reflects TCRdb's work, not the paper's. For this sample the table gives more than 60,000 distinct CDR3 sequences, of which around 4.7% were detected only once. The top ten constitute approximately 5.4% of the sample.

V loses 2 bases, J loses 1 base, and the germline ends lie 9 bases apart. The CDR3 starts with the cysteine, ends with the phenylalanine, and has 15 residues. Just the 45-base CDR3 DNA is kept, in frame starting at base 1. The germline V gene supplies CDR1 SGHTA and CDR2 FQGNSA. The rearranged chain carries TRBV7-2 and TRBJ2-1, with a tentative D gene TRBD1 over 6 matching bases. The sequencing input was whole blood. The origin of this receptor is an adult who was a healthcare worker with PCR-confirmed SARS-CoV-2 infection or an uninfected control (not recorded which). For the CDR3, the sequence is CASSLFRGSYNEQFF. The nucleotides are TGTGCCAGCAGCTTATTCAGGGGATCCTACAATGAGCAGTTCTTC.